What follows are 2 T cell receptor beta chains derived from one specimen sequenced in a study of neurological immune-mediated disorders. MiXCR, applied by TCRdb to the 5' RACE reads, yields one record per CDR3 protein. The top ten hold 2% to 2.5% of the sample, which has 70,000 to 90,000 distinct CDR3 sequences, roughly 4.8% seen once. The sample consisted of PBMCs. These receptors were obtained from a woman aged 30 to 39 with multiple sclerosis.

This clonotype was detected many times. This chain uses TRBV14 with TRBJ1-2; D perhaps matches TRBD1 (5 bases). Germline CDR1 SGHDN, CDR2 FVKESK. CDR3 length equals 13 residues. The germline V and J ends were trimmed by 1 base and 7 bases, with 10 bases remaining between them. CDR3 residues: CASSQVGVGGYTF. The DNA for the CDR3 is TGTGCCAGCAGCCAAGTGGGGGTTGGTGGCTACACCTTC. Combining the CDR3 with reference TRBV14 and TRBJ1-2 gives the whole variable domain EAGVTQFPSHSVIEKGQTVTLRCDPISGHDNLYWYRRVMGKEIKFLLHFVKESKQDESGMPNNRFLAERTGGTYSTLKVQPAELEDSGVYFCASSQVGVGGYTFGSGTRLTVV.

This clonotype was recorded many times. The J gene is TRBJ1-6, the V gene TRBV12-3 or TRBV12-4; 9 positions agree with TRBD1. Trimming removed 10 bases from V and 6 bases from J; junction bases left unmatched: 7. The CDR3 contains 14 residues. The CDR3 sequence: CATQGTGINSPLHF. DNA for the CDR3: TGTGCCACCCAGGGGACAGGGATTAATTCACCCCTCCACTTT.